This TCR beta chain was retrieved from a study of control samples from healthy donors and cancer patients. Profiling relied on immunoSEQ multiplex PCR, and the TCRdb table lists in-frame clones only, not all of them. The data show 57,000 or so clones, around 94% seen once. V lost 2 bases, J lost 4 bases, and 5 bases lay in between. CDR3 length: 12 amino acids. CDR1 is SGHTA, CDR2 FQGNSA, per germline. Specimen: blood. This chain uses TRBV7-2 with TRBJ1-1; D is unclear. The sequence came from a young man in good health. CDR3 nucleotide sequence: TGTGCCAGCAGCTTAAGGCTCACTGAAGCTTTCTTT. Translation gives CASSLRLTEAFF.